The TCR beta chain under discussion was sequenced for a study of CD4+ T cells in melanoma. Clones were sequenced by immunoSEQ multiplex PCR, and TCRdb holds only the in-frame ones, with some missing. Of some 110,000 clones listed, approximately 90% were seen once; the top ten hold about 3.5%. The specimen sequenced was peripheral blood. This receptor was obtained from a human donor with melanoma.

The CDR3 DNA follows: TGTGCCAGCAGCTTAGCAGGGGAGGGCTTCGAGCAGTACTTC. It encodes CASSLAGEGFEQYF. The chain is built from TRBV7-2 and TRBJ2-7; TRBD2 matches 7 bases. CDR3 size: 14 residues. Trimming cost V 0 bases and J 6 bases; bases outside gene matches: 5. Germline loops: CDR1 SGHTA, CDR2 FQGNSA.